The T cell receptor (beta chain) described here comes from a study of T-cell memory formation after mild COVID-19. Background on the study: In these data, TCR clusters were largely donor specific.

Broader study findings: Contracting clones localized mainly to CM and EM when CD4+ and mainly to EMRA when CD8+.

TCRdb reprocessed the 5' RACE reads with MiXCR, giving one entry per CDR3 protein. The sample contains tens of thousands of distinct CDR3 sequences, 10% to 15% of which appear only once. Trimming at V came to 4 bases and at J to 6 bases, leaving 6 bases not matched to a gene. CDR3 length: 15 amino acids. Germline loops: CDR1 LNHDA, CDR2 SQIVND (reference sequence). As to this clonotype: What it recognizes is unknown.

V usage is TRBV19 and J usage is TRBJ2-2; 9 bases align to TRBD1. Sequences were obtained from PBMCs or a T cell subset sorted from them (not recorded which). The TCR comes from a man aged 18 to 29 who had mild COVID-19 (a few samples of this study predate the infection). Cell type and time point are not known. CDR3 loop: CASSTPGQGAGELFF. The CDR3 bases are TGTGCCAGTAGTACTCCGGGACAGGGCGCCGGGGAGCTGTTTTTT.